The 15 T cell receptor beta chains given below trace back to one sample, sequenced in a study of graft-versus-host responses after intestinal transplantation. No antigens are known for them. Generated by immunoSEQ multiplex PCR, the TCRdb table keeps only in-frame clones and is missing some. The sample has about 92,000 clones, less than 90% seen once; the top ten hold 17%. The material sequenced was unstimulated CD8+ T cells sorted from spleen or lymph node cells, taken before intestinal transplant. Receptors originate from a human donor who received an intestinal transplant.

This chain uses TRBV6-5 with TRBJ2-1, with 11 nucleotides matching TRBD1. This CDR3 is 12 amino acids long. V lost 2 bases to trimming and J lost 14 bases; unmatched junction nucleotides: 2. The germline V gene has CDR1 MNHEY and CDR2 SVGAGI. The CDR3 DNA reads as TGTGCCAGCAGTTACCCGGGACAGGGGGAGTTCTTC. This translates into CASSYPGQGEFF.

The CDR3 reads CASSSQGAWNEQFF. CDR3 DNA: TGTGCCAGTAGTAGCCAGGGGGCCTGGAATGAGCAGTTCTTC. The V gene is TRBV19, the J gene TRBJ2-1; TRBD1 matches at 8 bases. V trimming: 4 bases; J trimming: 7 bases; junction bases outside the gene matches: 6. Per germline, CDR1 LNHDA and CDR2 SQIVND (reference sequence). This CDR3 has 14 residues.

The chain links TRBV18 to TRBJ2-7, with D unresolved. V lost 3 bases and J lost 3, with 15 bases in between. Per germline, CDR1 KGHSH and CDR2 LQKENI. The CDR3 sequence is 15 residues long. CDR3 nucleotides: TGTGCCAGCTCACCTCTCGTCAGACCTGACTACGAGCAGTACTTC. Its translation: CASSPLVRPDYEQYF.

This clone was seen more than once but under ten times. The rearrangement uses TRBV19 and TRBJ2-7; the D gene is possibly TRBD1 (6 bases). Looked up from germline, CDR1 is LNHDA and CDR2 is SQIVND (reference sequence). The V end was cut by 5 bases, the J end by 2 bases, with 19 bases between. This CDR3 has 16 residues. CDR3 protein: CASSLRHRAEPYEQYF. CDR3 DNA: TGTGCCAGTAGTTTGCGCCACAGGGCCGAACCCTACGAGCAGTACTTC.

This clone was recorded a few times. This chain connects TRBV28 to TRBJ2-7; 11 bases map to TRBD2. Germline V lookup: CDR1 MDHEN, CDR2 SYDVKM. The length of the CDR3 is 14 residues. After removal of 2 bases from V and 4 bases from J, the junction contained 1 base not matched to a gene. The CDR3 is CASSLTSGSYEQYF. The CDR3, as DNA: TGTGCCAGCAGTTTAACTAGCGGGAGTTACGAGCAGTACTTC.

The V call is TRBV6-1, the J call TRBJ2-1, with D possibly matching TRBD2 (5 bases). CDR3 length equals 12 residues. The germline CDR1 and CDR2 sequences are MNHNS and SASEGT. V dropped 5 bases and J dropped 4 bases, with 6 bases sitting between them. CDR3 sequence reads: CASSTGYNEQFF. In DNA form, the CDR3 reads TGTGCCAGCAGTACGGGGTACAATGAGCAGTTCTTC.

The chain links TRBV4-1 to TRBJ2-1; 15 positions agree with TRBD2. Per the germline V gene, CDR1 is MGHRA and CDR2 is YSYEKL. V lost 2 bases and J lost 0; bases outside the gene matches: 5. The CDR3 length is 19 residues. Here the CDR3 reads CASSQPGLAGGHSYNEQFF. The CDR3 DNA is TGCGCCAGCAGCCAACCGGGACTAGCGGGAGGTCACTCCTACAATGAGCAGTTCTTC.

The chain recombines TRBV27 with TRBJ2-1; D might be TRBD2 (5 bases). Trimming removed 5 bases from V and 6 bases from J, with 8 bases in between. CDR1 is MNHEY and CDR2 is SMNVEV in the germline V gene (reference sequence). The CDR3 runs to 12 residues. CDR3 sequence: CASSHGINEQFF. In DNA form, the CDR3 reads TGTGCCAGCAGTCACGGGATCAATGAGCAGTTCTTC.

This sequence joins TRBV11-1 and TRBJ2-2, with 13 bases matching TRBD2. V was clipped by 7 bases and J by 0 bases; unmatched bases: 5. Per the germline V gene, CDR1 is SGHAT and CDR2 is FQDESV (reference sequence). CDR3 size: 17 residues. The CDR3 is CASTGTSGATNTGELFF. In nucleotides, the CDR3 is TGTGCCAGCACCGGGACTAGCGGGGCTACGAACACCGGGGAGCTGTTTTTT.

The table lists this clone with a few counts. V usage is TRBV6-5 and J usage is TRBJ1-5, with a weak D call TRBD1 (6 bases). V lost 2 bases and J 1 base, leaving 9 bases between the germline ends. Germline V gene lookup returns CDR1 MNHEY and CDR2 SVGAGI. The CDR3 runs to 15 residues. CDR3 coding DNA: TGTGCCAGCAGTTACATGCAGGGGAGCAATCAGCCCCAGCATTTT. Translated, it gives CASSYMQGSNQPQHF.

This clone has only a few counts. The rearrangement uses TRBV4-1 and TRBJ2-7, with a possible D match to TRBD2 (6 bases). With 1 base removed from V and 2 bases from J, the gap between germline ends came to 9 bases. Germline assignment: CDR1 MGHRA and CDR2 YSYEKL. The CDR3 is made up of 14 amino acids. Here the CDR3 reads CASSQAREAYEQYF. Written as DNA, the CDR3 is TGCGCCAGCAGCCAAGCCAGGGAGGCCTACGAGCAGTACTTC.

About this clone: In the same sample, other DNA sequences code for this CDR3. This sequence joins TRBV4-1 and TRBJ2-7; D unresolved. Germline V CDR1 and CDR2: MGHRA, YSYEKL. V was clipped by 1 base and J by 0 bases, with 7 bases between them. This CDR3 contains 14 residues. This CDR3 reads CASSQVSSSYEQYF. The CDR3 DNA follows: TGCGCCAGCAGCCAAGTTTCATCCTCCTACGAGCAGTACTTC.

This clone was detected a few times. The gene calls are TRBV5-5 and TRBJ1-4; 12 nucleotides line up with TRBD1. This CDR3 is 15 amino acids long. With 4 bases clipped from V and 7 bases from J, the junction kept 5 bases outside the gene matches. Germline CDR1 is SGHKS and CDR2 is YYEKEE (reference sequence). CDR3 bases: TGTGCCAGCAGCGGGACAGGGGGCGCCGGTGAAAAACTGTTTTTT. Translated, it gives CASSGTGGAGEKLFF. Full variable domain (remainder filled in from reference TRBV5-5 and TRBJ1-4): DAGVTQSPTHLIKTRGQQVTLRCSPISGHKSVSWYQQVLGQGPQFIFQYYEKEERGRGNFPDRFSARQFPNYSSELNVNALLLGDSALYLCASSGTGGAGEKLFFGSGTQLSVL.

The genes are TRBV29-1 and TRBJ1-3, with D possibly matching TRBD1 (6 bases). V lost 5 bases and J 0 bases, leaving 17 bases between the germline ends. Germline CDR1 SQVTM, CDR2 ANQGSEA. The CDR3 is 16 residues long. The CDR3 DNA reads as TGCAGCGTTACCCATCCGGACAGCCTCTCTGGAAACACCATATATTTT. It encodes CSVTHPDSLSGNTIYF.

The V and J genes are TRBV7-9 and TRBJ2-1, with TRBD1 matching over 7 bases. Germline CDR1 is SEHNR and CDR2 is FQNEAQ (reference sequence). V shed 5 bases, J shed 4 bases, and the junction held 11 bases outside the gene matches. This CDR3 is 16 amino acids long. Here the CDR3 DNA reads TGTGCCAGCAGCCCACAGGGGTTTGTGGTGTACAATGAGCAGTTCTTC. Encoded protein: CASSPQGFVVYNEQFF.